This T cell receptor beta chain was found in a study of cytomegalovirus exposure and HLA in healthy donors. Use of 60 Vbeta and 13 Jbeta primers characterized the PCR. Assay used: immunoSEQ multiplex PCR; TCRdb lists only in-frame clones, some missing. This sample has 100,000 to 150,000 clones, with 74% found just once. Sequenced input: PBMCs. This TCR was recovered from a woman in her 50s in good health and CMV-seropositive.

The DNA for the CDR3 is TGTGCCCACGGCGGGACAGGGGGCCTAGAGCAGTACTTC. This translates into CAHGGTGGLEQYF. The chain is built from TRBV6-1 and TRBJ2-7, with 12 bases identical to TRBD1. Losses at the gene ends were 11 bases for V and 7 bases for J; bases not matched to a gene: 9. Germline-derived CDR1 and CDR2 are MNHNS and SASEGT. The CDR3 consists of 13 residues.